These 11 T cell receptor beta chains originate from one sample sequenced in a study of chemoradiotherapy in HPV16-positive cancers. Assay used: immunoSEQ multiplex PCR; TCRdb lists only in-frame clones, some missing. The table lists 4,000 to 5,500 clones, 79% of them singletons. The sequencing here drew on tumor tissue, taken from a patient who underwent chemoradiotherapy. Receptor source: a human donor with HPV-associated anogenital cancer.

J is TRBJ2-5 and V is TRBV5-8; 11 bases line up with TRBD1. The CDR3 is made up of 17 amino acids. Germline lookup yields CDR1 SGHTS and CDR2 YDEGEE. Losses at the gene ends were 0 bases for V and 1 base for J; bases not matched to a gene: 5. The CDR3 reads CASSLGGTGGIQETQYF. The CDR3 DNA reads as TGTGCCAGCAGCTTGGGAGGGACAGGGGGTATCCAAGAGACCCAGTACTTC.

J is TRBJ2-5 and V is TRBV5-4, with a weak D call TRBD1 (5 bases). The ends were cut back, 0 bases at V and 5 bases at J, with 11 bases in the middle. CDR1 and CDR2 (germline): SGHNT, YYREEE (reference sequence). The CDR3 length is 14 residues. The CDR3 DNA is TGTGCCAGCAGCTTGGCTAGGGGAAGGGAGACCCAGTACTTC. Translating gives CASSLARGRETQYF.

The CDR3 protein is CASSHDRDRGDGYTF. The CDR3 nucleotides are TGTGCCAGCAGCCACGACCGGGACAGAGGCGATGGCTACACCTTC. The gene calls are TRBV4-2 and TRBJ1-2; TRBD1 matches 7 bases. With 3 bases clipped from V and 6 bases from J, the junction kept 10 bases outside the gene matches. Germline CDR1 and CDR2: LGHNA and YNFKEQ. There are 15 residues in the CDR3.

The chain has TRBV5-1 and TRBJ2-1, with D hard to call. The V end lost 0 bases, the J end lost 3 bases, and 4 bases lay between the germline ends. The CDR3 is 13 amino acids. Germline assignment: CDR1 SGHRS and CDR2 YFSETQ. CDR3 protein: CASSLDGYNEQFF. The CDR3 coding sequence is TGCGCCAGCAGCTTGGATGGCTACAATGAGCAGTTCTTC.

The chain recombines TRBV7-3 with TRBJ2-2; D gene uncertain. The CDR3 runs to 14 residues. The ends were cut back, 1 base at V and 2 bases at J, with 5 bases in the middle. The germline V gene encodes CDR1 SGHTA and CDR2 FQGTGA. CDR3 nucleotides: TGTGCCAGCAGCTTAAGGCCAAACACCGGGGAGCTGTTTTTT. It specifies CASSLRPNTGELFF. The full variable domain, completed using reference TRBV7-3 and TRBJ2-2, is GAGVSQTPSNKVTEKGKYVELRCDPISGHTALYWYRQSLGQGPEFLIYFQGTGAADDSGLPNDRFFAVRPEGSVSTLKIQRTERGDSAVYLCASSLRPNTGELFFGEGSRLTVL.

The CDR3: CASSQEITNSGNTIYF. The CDR3 DNA reads TGCGCCAGCAGCCAAGAGATTACTAACTCTGGAAACACCATATATTTT. The genes are TRBV4-3 and TRBJ1-3; D gene ambiguous. Germline CDR1 and CDR2: LGHNA and YSLEER. Trimming shortened V by 0 bases and J by 0 bases, and 9 bases separated the two germline ends. CDR3 length: 16 amino acids.

The genes are TRBV6-5 and TRBJ1-1, with a possible D match to TRBD1 (5 bases). Germline V gene lookup returns CDR1 MNHEY and CDR2 SVGAGI. CDR3 length equals 12 residues. V gave up 3 bases and J gave up 11 bases, with 13 bases separating them. CDR3 sequence: CASSYNGGTAFF. CDR3 in DNA: TGTGCCAGCAGTTATAACGGGGGTACCGCTTTCTTT.

The sample holds one count of this clone. V is TRBV6-6 and J is TRBJ2-1, with unresolved D. The CDR3 sequence is 12 residues long. The germline gives CDR1 MNHNY, CDR2 SVGAGI (reference sequence). V dropped 5 bases and J dropped 6 bases, with 8 bases sitting between them. Here the CDR3 reads CASSRPRNEQFF. The CDR3 region has the DNA TGTGCCAGCAGTAGGCCCCGCAATGAGCAGTTCTTC.

The chain is built from TRBV6-5 and TRBJ1-6; no reliable D call. This CDR3 has 12 amino acids. From germline, CDR1 is MNHEY and CDR2 SVGAGI. V was trimmed by 2 bases and J by 8 bases, leaving 4 bases between them. The DNA of the CDR3 is TGTGCCAGCAGTTACCGTCATTCACCCCTCCACTTT. It specifies CASSYRHSPLHF.

This clone has a handful of counts. The chain has TRBV21-1 and TRBJ2-7; the D call TRBD2 from the table was never checked on the DNA. TRBV21-1 is a known pseudogene. The CDR3 spans 16 residues. In DNA form, the CDR3 reads TGTGCCAGCAGCGACCCAAGACTAGCTCTCGGCTACGAGCAGTACTTC. Residues: CASSDPRLALGYEQYF.

The rearrangement links TRBV5-1 to TRBJ1-6; maybe TRBD1 (6 bases). This CDR3 region has 15 residues. V was shortened by 4 bases and J by 5 bases, with 13 bases between the two germline ends. Germline CDR1 reads SGHRS; CDR2 reads YFSETQ. CDR3 in DNA: TGCGCCAGCAGCCCTCTGGGACAAGATAATTCACCCCTCCACTTT. This codes for CASSPLGQDNSPLHF.